Here is one T cell receptor beta chain with its context. A read error may produce the germline difference seen at one junction end. Method: immunoSEQ multiplex PCR; TCRdb's copy keeps in-frame clones and lacks some. The sample carries about 150,000 clones, 65% to 90% recorded once. The CDR3 length is 15 residues. Germline CDR1 is MRHNA and CDR2 is SNTAGT. This entry is derived from a study of cytomegalovirus exposure and HLA in healthy donors. The J gene is TRBJ2-7, the V gene TRBV6-4, with 7 bases that match TRBD1. This receptor was obtained from a man between 18 and 35 years old in good health and CMV-seropositive. Sequencing used PBMCs. The CDR3 loop is CAISVPGQTLNEQYF. CDR3 coding DNA: TGTGCCATCAGTGTCCCGGGACAGACCTTAAACGAGCAGTACTTC.